The 31 T cell receptor beta chains below all came from one sample that was sequenced in a study of cytomegalovirus exposure and HLA in healthy donors. The PCR employed 60 Vbeta primers together with 13 Jbeta primers. The repertoire was sequenced with immunoSEQ multiplex PCR; TCRdb's copy has only in-frame clones and lacks some. Among more than 110,000 clones, just over 70% were seen once, and the ten largest hold 1.6%. The material sequenced was PBMCs. The receptors stem from a woman in her 30s in good health and CMV-seronegative.

This clone has a handful of counts. V gene TRBV30 combines with J gene TRBJ1-6; 7 bases fit TRBD1. The length of the CDR3 is 15 residues. CDR1 GTSNPN and CDR2 SVGIG come from the germline V gene (reference sequence). J was trimmed by 5 bases and V by 2 bases; bases with no gene match: 6. CDR3 nucleotide sequence: TGTGCCTGGAGTAGGCCCGACAGGGATAATTCACCCCTCCACTTT. The encoded protein is CAWSRPDRDNSPLHF.

The chain uses TRBV6-4 and TRBJ2-1; 12 nucleotides line up with TRBD2. The length of the CDR3 is 15 residues. V shed 2 bases, J shed 8 bases, and the junction held 4 bases outside the gene matches. Germline CDR1 and CDR2: MRHNA and SNTAGT. In DNA, the CDR3 is TGTGCCAGCAGTGACGCTAGCGGGGGGGTGGATGAGCAGTTCTTC. Translated: CASSDASGGVDEQFF.

Only one count was recorded for this clone. V usage is TRBV19 and J usage is TRBJ2-7; the D is unclear. Trimming took 2 bases from V and 3 from J, leaving 8 bases between them. The V gene's germline CDR1 is LNHDA and CDR2 SQIVND (reference sequence). The CDR3 sequence is 13 residues long. CDR3 loop: CASSITLDYEQYF. Here the CDR3 DNA reads TGTGCCAGTAGTATAACTCTAGACTACGAGCAGTACTTC.

The V call is TRBV7-8, the J call TRBJ1-1, with 7 bases fitting TRBD1. From germline, CDR1 is SGHVS and CDR2 FQNEAQ. The length of the CDR3 is 15 residues. The V gene end was trimmed by 3 bases and the J gene end by 0 bases; junction bases not matched to a gene: 4. In nucleotides, the CDR3 is TGTGCCAGCAGCTTGCAAGGGGGCATGAACACTGAAGCTTTCTTT. Translation gives CASSLQGGMNTEAFF.

V usage is TRBV5-4 and J usage is TRBJ2-7, with 10 positions matching TRBD2. After removal of 0 bases from V and 3 bases from J, the junction contained 6 bases not matched to a gene. CDR1 and CDR2 from the germline V gene are SGHNT and YYREEE (reference sequence). The CDR3 is 16 residues long. Here the CDR3 reads CASSLASGRAYYEQYF. CDR3 in DNA: TGTGCCAGCAGCTTGGCAAGCGGGAGGGCATACTACGAGCAGTACTTC.

This clone has more than one count but fewer than ten. At the DNA level, this CDR3 is encoded by other sequences in the same sample as well. The chain carries TRBV7-2 and TRBJ2-3, with 10 bases that match TRBD2. The CDR3 consists of 16 residues. From germline, CDR1 is SGHTA and CDR2 FQGNSA. V was clipped by 5 bases and J by 4 bases; unmatched bases: 9. The CDR3 reads CASSPIAGGPPDTQYF. The CDR3 DNA follows: TGTGCCAGCAGCCCGATAGCGGGAGGTCCCCCAGATACGCAGTATTTT. Full variable domain (rest looked up from reference TRBV7-2 and TRBJ2-3): GAGVSQSPSNKVTEKGKDVELRCDPISGHTALYWYRQSLGQGLEFLIYFQGNSAPDKSGLPSDRFSAERTGGSVSTLTIQRTQQEDSAVYLCASSPIAGGPPDTQYFGPGTRLTVL.

The chain joins TRBV6-1 to TRBJ2-3; D is unresolved. Germline assignment: CDR1 MNHNS and CDR2 SASEGT. V shed 5 bases and J shed 2 bases, with 11 bases lying between them. CDR3 size: 14 residues. DNA for the CDR3: TGTGCCAGCAGTCAAAGTGGCTTCACAGATACGCAGTATTTT. Its protein is CASSQSGFTDTQYF.

The gene calls are TRBV28 and TRBJ2-7; 8 bases are shared with TRBD2. CDR1 and CDR2 from the germline V gene are MDHEN and SYDVKM. V was clipped by 2 bases and J by 0 bases; unmatched bases: 6. The CDR3 is 16 residues long. CDR3 DNA: TGTGCCAGCAGTTTACCGGGACTAGGGAGCTCCTACGAGCAGTACTTC. It translates to CASSLPGLGSSYEQYF.

The chain uses TRBV5-1 and TRBJ1-6; D may be TRBD1 (5 bases). This CDR3 is built from 15 residues. CDR1 is SGHRS, CDR2 YFSETQ, per germline. Trimming stripped 3 bases from V and 5 bases from J, with 12 bases between. This CDR3 is CASSSQGSNNSPLHF. CDR3 DNA: TGCGCCAGCAGCTCCCAGGGTAGCAATAATTCACCCCTCCACTTT.

The chain has TRBV6-1 and TRBJ1-1, with 8 bases lining up with TRBD1. This CDR3 contains 15 residues. Per the germline V gene, CDR1 is MNHNS and CDR2 is SASEGT. The V and J ends lost 6 bases and 6 bases, in that order; junction bases with no gene match: 12. The CDR3 region is CASSQRRTGFAEAFF. The CDR3 DNA is TGTGCCAGCAGCCAGCGACGGACAGGGTTTGCTGAAGCTTTCTTT.

Turning to this clone: One junction end does not reproduce the germline sequence, and a read error may be involved. The chain couples TRBV7-9 to TRBJ1-3, with D possibly TRBD1 on 6 matching bases. The CDR3 spans 12 residues. CDR1 and CDR2 (germline): SEHNR, FQNEAQ (reference sequence). The CDR3 protein is CSSSDRGNTIYF. CDR3 in DNA: TGTTCCAGCAGTGACAGGGGAAACACCATATATTTT.

This clone was seen once. The chain combines TRBV19 with TRBJ1-6, with D maybe TRBD1 (5 bases). This CDR3 region has 14 residues. In germline, CDR1 is LNHDA, CDR2 SQIVND (reference sequence). Trimming removed 5 bases from V and 7 bases from J, with 12 bases in between. The CDR3 loop is CASSLGAGNSPLHF. The CDR3 bases are TGTGCCAGTAGTCTAGGGGCAGGAAATTCACCCCTCCACTTT. Together with reference TRBV19 and TRBJ1-6, the CDR3 gives the full variable domain: DGGITQSPKYLFRKEGQNVTLSCEQNLNHDAMYWYRQDPGQGLRLIYYSQIVNDFQKGDIAEGYSVSREKKESFPLTVTSAQKNPTAFYLCASSLGAGNSPLHFGNGTRLTVT.

J is TRBJ2-2 and V is TRBV27; 9 positions match TRBD1. The germline V gene encodes CDR1 MNHEY and CDR2 SMNVEV (reference sequence). The CDR3 is 16 amino acids. V gave up 7 bases and J gave up 5 bases; unmatched junction bases: 11. As DNA, the CDR3 is TGTGCCAGCAAGACAACAGGGACAGGGTGGACCGGGGAGCTGTTTTTT. This codes for CASKTTGTGWTGELFF.

This clone was seen once. CDR3 sequence (DNA): TGTGCCAGCAGCGTAGCGGGGGGGAACCAAGAGACCCAGTACTTC. It is translated as CASSVAGGNQETQYF. The rearrangement joins TRBV9 to TRBJ2-5; 8 nucleotides match TRBD2. V was clipped by 0 bases and J by 0 bases; unmatched bases: 1. From germline, CDR1 is SGDLS and CDR2 YYNGEE. This CDR3 region has 15 residues.

This clone was found a few times. The chain couples TRBV28 to TRBJ1-2; 9 bases match TRBD1. CDR3 length: 13 residues. Germline trimming cut 6 bases from V and 2 bases from J; bases unmatched to any gene: 1. Germline V gives CDR1 MDHEN, CDR2 SYDVKM. The CDR3 region has the DNA TGTGCCAGCAGGGGGACAGGGAACTATGGCTACACCTTC. Protein sequence: CASRGTGNYGYTF.

The chain employs TRBV6-6 and TRBJ1-1; 8 bases match TRBD1. Germline-derived CDR1 and CDR2 are MNHNY and SVGAGI (reference sequence). The CDR3 is 15 amino acids. Trimming removed 5 bases from V and 1 base from J; junction bases left unmatched: 6. The CDR3: CASSKTGDGNTEAFF. The CDR3 nucleotides read TGTGCCAGCAGTAAGACAGGGGATGGGAACACTGAAGCTTTCTTT.

The V call is TRBV5-1, the J call TRBJ2-3, with 10 bases aligning to TRBD2. The trim removed 7 bases at V and 2 bases at J, leaving 7 bases unmatched. In germline, CDR1 is SGHRS, CDR2 YFSETQ. CDR3 length: 15 amino acids. CDR3 DNA sequence: TGCGCCAGCGGATTTAGCGGGGGGCCCACAGATACGCAGTATTTT. This encodes CASGFSGGPTDTQYF.

The chain links TRBV2 to TRBJ1-1; D ambiguous. Germline V lookup: CDR1 SNHLY, CDR2 FYNNEI. The CDR3 extends over 13 amino acids. V dropped 4 bases and J dropped 1 base, with 7 bases sitting between them. CDR3 DNA: TGTGCCAGCAGTGCCACACCGAACACTGAAGCTTTCTTT. This translates into CASSATPNTEAFF.

The chain employs TRBV11-2 and TRBJ2-3; 14 bases fit TRBD2. The CDR3 runs to 16 residues. CDR1 and CDR2 (germline): SGHAT, FQNNGV. V gave up 5 bases and J gave up 3 bases; unmatched junction bases: 4. The CDR3 nucleotides read TGTGCCAGCAGCAACCGACTAGCGGGAGGGACAGATACGCAGTATTTT. As protein: CASSNRLAGGTDTQYF.

The V and J genes are TRBV30 and TRBJ1-2; the D gene is possibly TRBD1 (5 bases). The V and J ends lost 1 base and 6 bases respectively, with 9 bases between them. This CDR3 contains 12 residues. Germline loops: CDR1 GTSNPN, CDR2 SVGIG (reference sequence). DNA of the CDR3: TGTGCCTGGAGTGGCTCAGGGCATGGCTACACCTTC. Translation gives CAWSGSGHGYTF.

This chain uses TRBV30 with TRBJ2-2, with 11 bases fitting TRBD2. This CDR3 region has 16 residues. J was trimmed by 4 bases and V by 3 bases; bases with no gene match: 7. Germline CDR1 GTSNPN, CDR2 SVGIG (reference sequence). The CDR3 loop is CAWRTTGTSGTGELFF. CDR3 DNA: TGTGCCTGGAGGACAACCGGGACTAGCGGCACCGGGGAGCTGTTTTTT.

This clone has a handful of counts. This chain joins TRBV6-1 and TRBJ1-6, with TRBD1 matching 10 bases. V lost 1 base to trimming and J lost 8 bases; unmatched junction nucleotides: 5. The CDR3 has 16 amino acids. In germline, CDR1 is MNHNS, CDR2 SASEGT. The DNA for the CDR3 is TGTGCCAGCAGTGAAGAGGGGACAGGGGTGGATTCACCCCTCCACTTT. It specifies CASSEEGTGVDSPLHF.

The genes are TRBV7-9 and TRBJ2-1, with a tentative D call TRBD2 (6 bases). The CDR3 length is 15 residues. CDR1 SEHNR and CDR2 FQNEAQ come from the germline V gene (reference sequence). With 2 bases removed from V and 0 bases from J, the gap between germline ends came to 8 bases. The CDR3 region is CASSLRGTSYNEQFF. CDR3 DNA sequence: TGTGCCAGCAGCTTACGGGGGACCTCCTACAATGAGCAGTTCTTC.

The CDR3 region is CAISESPANYGYTF. CDR3 bases: TGTGCCATCAGTGAATCACCGGCTAACTATGGCTACACCTTC. V gene TRBV10-3 combines with J gene TRBJ1-2, with unresolved D. Germline V gene sequence: CDR1 ENHRY, CDR2 SYGVKD. The CDR3 runs to 14 residues. Between the trimmed V and J ends, which lost 3 bases and 0 bases, there was a span of 8 bases.

The chain has TRBV28 and TRBJ2-7; TRBD1 agrees at 9 bases. CDR3 length: 12 residues. V was clipped by 8 bases and J by 3 bases; unmatched bases: 2. CDR1 is MDHEN, CDR2 SYDVKM, per germline. The CDR3 nucleotides are TGTGCCAGCCGGACAGGGGTCTACGAGCAGTACTTC. It encodes CASRTGVYEQYF.

The table lists this clone with a few counts. The chain joins TRBV5-1 to TRBJ1-4, with no clear D. There are 14 residues in the CDR3. CDR1 and CDR2 from the germline V gene are SGHRS and YFSETQ. V gave up 0 bases and J gave up 4 bases, with 7 bases separating them. The CDR3 bases are TGCGCCAGCAGCTTGGGAGAGGGTAATGAAAAACTGTTTTTT. Translating it yields CASSLGEGNEKLFF. The whole variable domain, remainder taken from reference TRBV5-1 and TRBJ1-4, is KAGVTQTPRYLIKTRGQQVTLSCSPISGHRSVSWYQQTPGQGLQFLFEYFSETQRNKGNFPGRFSGRQFSNSRSEMNVSTLELGDSALYLCASSLGEGNEKLFFGSGTQLSVL.

The CDR3 region has the DNA TGTGCCAGCAGCCAGGGGTTGACAGATCATGAAAAACTGTTTTTT. Its translation: CASSQGLTDHEKLFF. This chain connects TRBV14 to TRBJ1-4; possibly TRBD1 for D (5 bases). The germline CDR1 and CDR2 sequences are SGHDN and FVKESK. V lost 3 bases and J lost 6, with 14 bases in between. This CDR3 has 15 residues.

The CDR3 DNA reads TGTGCCAGCAGTTACTCATCCCCTACTAGCACAGATACGCAGTATTTT. It is translated as CASSYSSPTSTDTQYF. The V and J genes are TRBV6-6 and TRBJ2-3; D call uncertain. In germline, CDR1 is MNHNY, CDR2 SVGAGI (reference sequence). Trimming took off 0 bases at V and 0 bases at J, with 10 bases between the two ends. This CDR3 comprises 16 residues.

The J gene is TRBJ2-7, the V gene TRBV13, with TRBD1 matching over 7 bases. The CDR3 contains 13 residues. CDR1 and CDR2 (germline): PRHDT, FYEKMQ (reference sequence). V gave up 5 bases and J gave up 7 bases; unmatched junction bases: 8. The CDR3 protein is CASSPTGVVEQYV. The CDR3 DNA reads TGTGCCAGCAGCCCCACAGGGGTGGTAGAGCAGTACGTC.

V is TRBV6-1 and J is TRBJ2-7; TRBD2 might be the D (5 bases). With 1 base removed from V and 4 bases from J, the gap between germline ends came to 8 bases. From germline, CDR1 is MNHNS and CDR2 SASEGT. This CDR3 spans 13 amino acids. The CDR3 loop is CASSEEGAYEQYF. In nucleotides, the CDR3 is TGTGCCAGCAGTGAAGAGGGAGCGTACGAGCAGTACTTC.

The chain carries TRBV7-3 and TRBJ2-2, with 12 bases matching TRBD2. This CDR3 region has 16 residues. The V gene end was trimmed by 5 bases and the J gene end by 7 bases; junction bases not matched to a gene: 8. Looked up from germline, CDR1 is SGHTA and CDR2 is FQGTGA. The DNA for the CDR3 is TGTGCCAGCAGCAGTCACCCGACTAGCGGGGGCGGGGAGCTGTTTTTT. It encodes CASSSHPTSGGGELFF.